Presented here are 18 T cell receptor beta chains from one specimen sequenced in a study of blood T cell dynamics during melanoma immunotherapy. Stated time point: pre-treatment baseline. Method: immunoSEQ multiplex PCR; TCRdb's copy keeps in-frame clones and lacks some. The sample includes about 10,000 clones, about 91% of them seen just once. The material sequenced was blood, taken from a patient treated with checkpoint blockade. Every receptor here comes from a human donor with melanoma.

This rearrangement joins TRBV18 to TRBJ2-7; 14 nucleotides align to TRBD2. This CDR3 spans 18 amino acids. The germline gives CDR1 KGHSH, CDR2 LQKENI. Trimming took 0 bases from V and 1 from J; bases not matched to a gene: 5. CDR3 protein: CASSPPGLAGVGSYEQYF. For the CDR3, the DNA is TGTGCCAGCTCACCACCGGGACTAGCGGGAGTTGGGTCCTACGAGCAGTACTTC.

This sequence joins TRBV14 and TRBJ2-3; D remains ambiguous. Between the trimmed V and J ends, which lost 4 bases and 0 bases, there was a span of 14 bases. The CDR3 is 16 residues long. The V gene's germline CDR1 is SGHDN and CDR2 FVKESK. The CDR3 region is CASSPQAGLSTDTQYF. The CDR3, as DNA: TGTGCCAGCAGCCCGCAAGCAGGCTTGAGCACAGATACGCAGTATTTT.

The rearrangement uses TRBV13 and TRBJ1-1; D gene uncertain. The CDR3 sequence is 15 residues long. V was trimmed by 0 bases and J by 11 bases, leaving 19 bases between them. Germline CDR1 reads PRHDT; CDR2 reads FYEKMQ (reference sequence). CDR3 in DNA: TGTGCCAGCAGCTTAGGTGTCGTGAGAAACCTAGGGGCTTTCTTT. Amino acids: CASSLGVVRNLGAFF.

This clone has more than one count but fewer than ten. The chain joins TRBV29-1 to TRBJ1-1, with D perhaps TRBD1 (6 bases). The V end lost 6 bases, the J end lost 8 bases, and 16 bases lay between the germline ends. Germline V gives CDR1 SQVTM, CDR2 ANQGSEA. The CDR3 spans 12 residues. The CDR3 here is CSVGGGHLEAFF. The CDR3 coding sequence is TGCAGCGTCGGAGGGGGACATTTGGAAGCTTTCTTT.

The V and J genes are TRBV4-3 and TRBJ2-5; 9 bases are shared with TRBD1. The end of the DNA aligns better with TRBJ2-7, so the J call may be wrong. This CDR3 comprises 15 residues. In germline, CDR1 is LGHNA, CDR2 YSLEER. CDR3 sequence reads: CASSQTRQGDYEQYF. The DNA for the CDR3 is TGCGCCAGCAGCCAAACCCGACAGGGGGATTACGAGCAGTACTTC.

The chain couples TRBV18 to TRBJ2-1, with 12 positions matching TRBD2. After removal of 6 bases from V and 3 bases from J, the junction contained 3 bases not matched to a gene. The CDR3 runs 15 residues. Germline assignment: CDR1 KGHSH and CDR2 LQKENI. CDR3 protein: CASSRTSGNYNEQFF. The CDR3 nucleotides read TGTGCCAGCTCCCGGACTAGCGGGAACTACAATGAGCAGTTCTTC.

The chain joins TRBV4-2 to TRBJ2-3; possibly TRBD2 for D (6 bases). This CDR3 has 16 amino acids. In germline, CDR1 is LGHNA, CDR2 YNFKEQ. The V gene lost 1 base and the J gene lost 0 bases, with 11 bases spanning the gap. The chain's CDR3 is CASSQGLVLSTDTQYF. The CDR3, as DNA: TGTGCCAGCAGCCAAGGACTAGTCCTTAGCACAGATACGCAGTATTTT.

The V gene is TRBV5-8, the J gene TRBJ1-1; 10 bases map to TRBD1. The germline CDR1 and CDR2 sequences are SGHTS and YDEGEE. With V trimmed by 6 bases and J by 2 bases, 10 bases remained unmatched. The CDR3 contains 16 residues. In DNA, the CDR3 is TGTGCCAGCACCCAAGGACAGGGGGGGGGAAACACTGAAGCTTTCTTT. Translation: CASTQGQGGGNTEAFF.

The V gene is TRBV2, the J gene TRBJ2-5, with 12 nucleotides matching TRBD2. Germline V gives CDR1 SNHLY, CDR2 FYNNEI. V shed 5 bases, J shed 11 bases, and the junction held 15 bases outside the gene matches. The CDR3 totals 16 residues. Here the CDR3 reads CASSPGTSGSYFKQYF. The CDR3 DNA sequence: TGTGCCAGCAGTCCCGGGACTAGCGGGTCGTATTTCAAGCAGTACTTC.

The chain has TRBV18 and TRBJ2-1, with 8 bases that match TRBD1. The CDR3 runs 14 residues. With V trimmed by 3 bases and J by 5 bases, 3 bases remained unmatched. Germline CDR1 is KGHSH and CDR2 is LQKENI. For the CDR3, the DNA is TGTGCCAGCTCACCTTTGACAGGGGACAATGAGCAGTTCTTC. This sequence encodes CASSPLTGDNEQFF. The variable domain in full, with the rest retrieved from reference TRBV18 and TRBJ2-1, is NAGVMQNPRHLVRRRGQEARLRCSPMKGHSHVYWYRQLPEEGLKFMVYLQKENIIDESGMPKERFSAEFPKEGPSILRIQQVVRGDSAAYFCASSPLTGDNEQFFGPGTRLTVL.

J is TRBJ1-4 and V is TRBV9, with 7 bases lining up with TRBD1. Germline lookup yields CDR1 SGDLS and CDR2 YYNGEE. Losses at the gene ends were 4 bases for V and 7 bases for J; bases not matched to a gene: 10. The CDR3 spans 15 residues. CDR3 coding DNA: TGTGCCAGCAGCTCTCAGGGGGTACACAGTGAAAAACTGTTTTTT. Its protein is CASSSQGVHSEKLFF.

The rearrangement joins TRBV28 to TRBJ1-5, with no clear D. This CDR3 is 13 amino acids long. The germline CDR1 and CDR2 sequences are MDHEN and SYDVKM. V was clipped by 3 bases and J by 3 bases, with 6 bases between them. The CDR3 loop is CASSFGPNQPQHF. CDR3 in DNA: TGTGCCAGCAGTTTCGGGCCCAATCAGCCCCAGCATTTT.

The chain is built from TRBV4-2 and TRBJ1-1; no clear D gene. The germline V gene has CDR1 LGHNA and CDR2 YNFKEQ. V gave up 0 bases and J gave up 10 bases, with 12 bases separating them. There are 13 residues in the CDR3. CDR3 nucleotides: TGTGCCAGCAGCCAAGAACGGGGAGGAAGAGCTTTCTTT. Its translation is CASSQERGGRAFF.

The rearrangement links TRBV7-9 to TRBJ2-3; possibly TRBD2 for D (5 bases). The CDR3 has 15 residues. V was pared by 5 bases and J by 2 bases, with 14 bases between. CDR1 and CDR2 (germline): SEHNR, FQNEAQ (reference sequence). The CDR3 coding sequence is TGTGCCAGCAGCCCTAAGACGCGGGTCACAGATACGCAGTATTTT. Its protein is CASSPKTRVTDTQYF.

The DNA of the CDR3 is TGCGCCAGCAGGGAGGGGGGATATAGCAATCAGCCCCAGCATTTT. This codes for CASREGGYSNQPQHF. V and J are TRBV5-1 and TRBJ1-5; perhaps TRBD1 as D (6 bases). The ends were cut back, 5 bases at V and 0 bases at J, with 12 bases in the middle. This CDR3 spans 15 amino acids. The V gene's germline CDR1 is SGHRS and CDR2 YFSETQ.

The V gene is TRBV30, the J gene TRBJ1-1; D remains ambiguous. Deletions cut 2 bases from V and 1 base from J, with 5 bases between. The CDR3 covers 12 residues. Germline V gene sequence: CDR1 GTSNPN, CDR2 SVGIG (reference sequence). The CDR3 protein is CAWSKANTEAFF. In DNA form, the CDR3 reads TGTGCCTGGAGTAAGGCGAACACTGAAGCTTTCTTT. Full variable domain (missing parts from reference TRBV30 and TRBJ1-1): SQTIHQWPATLVQPVGSPLSLECTVEGTSNPNLYWYRQAAGRGLQLLFYSVGIGQISSEVPQNLSASRPQDRQFILSSKKLLLSDSGFYLCAWSKANTEAFFGQGTRLTVV.

V and J are TRBV27 and TRBJ2-4, with 7 bases fitting TRBD1. The V segment lost 5 bases and the J segment 2 bases; nucleotides outside the gene matches: 3. Germline CDR1 is MNHEY and CDR2 is SMNVEV (reference sequence). The length of the CDR3 is 14 residues. The CDR3 loop is CASSPDRSKNIQYF. DNA of the CDR3: TGTGCCAGCAGTCCGGACAGGTCCAAAAACATTCAGTACTTC.

This clone was counted only a few times. The chain joins TRBV11-2 to TRBJ1-3, with a possible D match to TRBD1 (5 bases). Germline V gene data show CDR1 as SGHAT and CDR2 as FQNNGV. V lost 5 bases, J lost 7 bases, and 18 bases lay in between. The CDR3 runs 15 residues. CDR3 coding DNA: TGTGCCAGCAGCCGAGGGACGGGTGTATGGAACACCATATATTTT. Protein product: CASSRGTGVWNTIYF.